This T cell receptor (beta chain) comes out of a study of glioma-infiltrating T cells after dendritic cell vaccination. Across the study: Treatment, given 2003 to 2012, was autologous tumor lysate-pulsed dendritic cell vaccination.

Amplification used 60 V beta primers and 13 J beta primers. TCRdb's copy holds only in-frame clones and misses some; the assay was immunoSEQ multiplex PCR. In the table there are 75,000 to 100,000 clones, around three quarters of which are singletons. CDR1 is WNHNN and CDR2 is SYGVQD in the germline V gene (reference sequence). Trimming cost V 9 bases and J 2 bases, with 11 bases left between them. This CDR3 is 12 amino acids long. Only patients with spare fresh-frozen tumor and over two years of follow-up were included. The receptor's source is a human donor with glioblastoma. The sequences come from blood, collected before dendritic cell vaccination. The gene calls are TRBV10-1 and TRBJ2-7; weak D call: TRBD1 (6 bases). The CDR3, as DNA: TGCGCCAGTCGACAGGATACCTACGAGCAGTACTTC. Protein sequence: CASRQDTYEQYF.